The T cell receptor (beta chain) described here comes from a study of naive and memory T cell subsets (TCRdb year 2017). The study in broad terms: An open-source, UMI-based TCR alpha and beta sequencing pipeline was applied to sorted naive and memory peripheral blood T cell subsets. The results of the functional CMV T cell responses matched the IgG serology results in every case. RNA was DNase-treated and reverse transcribed with TCR constant-region primers, mostly using SuperScript III. Overall results and qualifications from the work: A clonotype was defined as a single alpha or beta chain sequence rather than as a paired alpha/beta receptor. A few larger clonotypes were present in naive repertoires, particularly the CD8 repertoires, and these clonotypes were possibly memory cells re-expressing CD45RA. A power law was followed by TCR abundance, with an exponent that differed between naive and memory subsets but was consistent across the three individuals. The repertoire findings for the naive and memory subsets could not be validated, as no ground truth was available. Following error correction, more than 85% of naive TCR sequences occurred only once, which made naive abundance distributions much steeper than those of memory subsets. In both CD4 and CD8 cells, going from naive through CM, EM and EMRA, the Gini index went up while Shannon and inverse Simpson diversity went down. RNA-based TCR counts may be influenced by expression changes linked to T cell activation and differentiation.

Libraries were prepared through UMI-ligation and nested PCR. The beta constant-region primer consisted of an equimolar mixture of two oligonucleotides that together covered TRBC1 and TRBC2. T4 RNA ligase 1 ligated a single-stranded oligonucleotide carrying the SP2 primer and a 12-nucleotide UMI to the cDNA 3' end. Four rounds of PCR, combining the SP2 primer with nested alpha and beta constant-region primers, were used to amplify the ligated cDNA. Incubation of the ligation reaction was carried out at 16 degrees C for roughly 19-24 hours. PCR2 was typically performed as a SYBR Green qPCR and was stopped at a predetermined threshold so that over-amplification was prevented. Every purification after the first one was done using Agencourt AMPure XP magnetic beads. Libraries were quantified by Qubit and checked on a TapeStation, where a main peak was expected near 650 bp. Sequencing of the pooled libraries was done on an Illumina MiSeq using v2 2x251 paired-end kits, which typically yielded about 0.85-2 million reads per sample. Each sample's library went into the pool at roughly 4 nM, and 5-7% PhiX was added to help with cluster recognition. Concerning the study's data processing: FASTQ reads processed by Demultiplexor were assigned V and J genes by Decombinator through tag matching that tolerated a single base-pair mismatch. UMIs were used by Collapsinator to correct both sequencing errors and frequency errors arising from PCR heterogeneity. CDR3Translator translated TCRs and extracted CDR3s from the conserved cysteine to the FGXG phenylalanine, flagging non-productive sequences. Gini, Shannon entropy and inverse Simpson indices were computed after subsampling the repertoires to the same number of UMI-defined TCRs. Within the linear range, a power law was fitted by maximum likelihood to the distributions of clonotype abundance. When run on a single naive CD8 sample, MIGEC and the pipeline yielded similar UMI counts, similar unique TCR numbers and similar clonal distributions. In one analysis, naive TCRs that were also found in any memory subset of the same donor were excluded from the naive repertoire. A set of several thousand CMV-associated CDR3 sequences, compiled from VDJdb and a published dataset, was used to search the repertoires. TCRdb reanalyzed the raw reads on its own, using fastp at Q25 for trimming and MiXCR for clone calling, and kept in-frame beta chains. Identical CDR3 protein sequences are pooled into one entry, listed with their most common genes and DNA. TCRdb, rather than the study authors, made the V and J calls. The sample data list about 150,000 distinct CDR3 sequences, and about 18% of these were observed just once. The biggest ten clones account for just over 0.14% of the sample.

From the second PCR step on, the TCR alpha and beta chain libraries were amplified in separate reactions. CMV status of each donor was established by measuring IFNgamma production from CD4+ T cells after fresh PBMCs were stimulated overnight with CMV viral lysate. CD4 T cells were positively selected with Miltenyi beads, followed by positive selection of CD8 T cells from the CD4-negative fraction. Cells stained for CD3, CD4, CD8, CD45RA, CD27 and a live/dead dye were sorted on a BD Aria II into four subsets by CD45RA and CD27. A few healthy volunteers provided blood, and each donor's sample was split into CD4 and CD8 T cells and then further divided into four differentiation subsets. About 110 ml of peripheral blood was collected from each donor, and PBMC were isolated from the blood using Ficoll-Paque PLUS density-gradient centrifugation. Sorted cells were lysed in RLT buffer, and RNA was extracted with a Qiagen RNeasy kit and stored at -80°C.

On this clonotype: Its antigen remains undetermined. It has no much larger one-base neighbor in the sample; base qualities were not kept.

Specimen: naive CD4+ T cells from blood. Per the publication, the cell subset or site label means: naive T cells, CD45RA high CD27+. This clonotype was obtained from a human donor in good health.

CDR3 protein: CSARSSGKSDTQYF. Here is the DNA: TGCAGTGCTAGATCTAGCGGGAAATCAGATACGCAGTATTTT. This chain joins TRBV20-1 to TRBJ2-3; 9 central bases correspond to TRBD2. V is trimmed back by 2 bases and J by 4 bases, and the junction contains 4 bases that no gene match accounts for. CDR1 and CDR2 are read off the germline V gene (reference sequence) as DFQATT and SNEGSKA. The CDR3, from cysteine to phenylalanine, totals 14 residues. Here the CDR3 DNA is all that survives: 42 bases in frame from base 1.